These 11 T cell receptor beta chains were all obtained from the same sample, sequenced in a study of cytomegalovirus exposure and HLA in healthy donors. Amplification used 60 Vbeta primers and 13 Jbeta primers. Assay used: immunoSEQ multiplex PCR; TCRdb lists only in-frame clones, some missing. Of about 220,000 clones listed, around four fifths are singletons. Sequencing was performed on PBMCs. The receptors were sampled from a boy under 10 years old in good health and CMV-seronegative.

This clone was seen only once. The V and J genes are TRBV10-3 and TRBJ1-2, with D possibly matching TRBD1 (6 bases). V was shortened by 5 bases and J by 1 base, with 8 bases between the two germline ends. The CDR3 loop spans 13 amino acids. CDR1 ENHRY and CDR2 SYGVKD come from the germline V gene. The chain's CDR3 is CAISPDSNYGYTF. In DNA, the CDR3 is TGTGCCATCAGTCCGGACAGTAACTATGGCTACACCTTC.

V and J are TRBV9 and TRBJ2-3; TRBD2 agrees at 10 bases. Germline CDR1 reads SGDLS; CDR2 reads YYNGEE. Unmatched junction bases numbered 11, after V lost 3 bases and J lost 7 bases. The CDR3 contains 16 residues. The DNA of the CDR3 is TGTGCCAGCAGCGCGGGGGACAGCGGGGGGGCATATACGCAGTATTTT. Encoded protein: CASSAGDSGGAYTQYF.

The V gene is TRBV19, the J gene TRBJ2-1; 7 bases are shared with TRBD1. The CDR3 is made up of 16 amino acids. CDR1 is LNHDA, CDR2 SQIVND, per germline (reference sequence). Trimming removed 7 bases from V and 0 bases from J; junction bases left unmatched: 9. CDR3 nucleotides: TGTGCCAGTAATAACCAGGACAGGCTCTCCTACAATGAGCAGTTCTTC. This codes for CASNNQDRLSYNEQFF.

This chain connects TRBV6-5 to TRBJ1-2; D is uncertain. The CDR3 covers 16 residues. Germline CDR1 is MNHEY and CDR2 is SVGAGI. Trimming removed 0 bases from V and 9 bases from J, with 20 bases in between. The CDR3 DNA sequence: TGTGCCAGCAGTTACTCGAAAGTAGAGGGCGCCGGGCGCTACACCTTC. It translates to CASSYSKVEGAGRYTF.

The rearrangement joins TRBV11-2 to TRBJ2-5, with TRBD1 identical over 7 bases. There are 14 residues in the CDR3. CDR1 and CDR2 from the germline V gene are SGHAT and FQNNGV. J was trimmed by 5 bases and V by 5 bases; bases with no gene match: 8. The CDR3 region has the DNA TGTGCCAGCAGCCTCGAGACAGGGATGGAGACCCAGTACTTC. Amino acid sequence: CASSLETGMETQYF.

J is TRBJ2-1 and V is TRBV29-1; weak D call: TRBD2 (5 bases). This CDR3 comprises 18 residues. Germline V gene data show CDR1 as SQVTM and CDR2 as ANQGSEA. Trimming shortened V by 8 bases and J by 0 bases, and 26 bases separated the two germline ends. CDR3 sequence (DNA): TGCAGCCCGAGGTTCCCGGAAGAGGGAATGAGCTCCTACAATGAGCAGTTCTTC. Its protein is CSPRFPEEGMSSYNEQFF.

The chain joins TRBV5-4 to TRBJ2-5; D is unresolved. This CDR3 is 13 amino acids long. The germline V gene has CDR1 SGHNT and CDR2 YYREEE (reference sequence). The germline V and J ends were trimmed by 4 bases and 1 base, with 8 bases remaining between them. The CDR3 protein is CASSRDIQETQYF. The CDR3 DNA follows: TGTGCCAGCAGCCGTGACATCCAAGAGACCCAGTACTTC.

The V gene is TRBV5-4, the J gene TRBJ2-2; 9 bases line up with TRBD2. The CDR3 is made up of 15 amino acids. The germline V gene encodes CDR1 SGHNT and CDR2 YYREEE (reference sequence). V lost 3 bases to trimming and J lost 4 bases; unmatched junction nucleotides: 4. Here the CDR3 reads CASSWGRGGTGELFF. The CDR3 DNA is TGTGCCAGCAGCTGGGGGCGGGGGGGCACCGGGGAGCTGTTTTTT. Looking up the rest from reference TRBV5-4 and TRBJ2-2 gives the full variable domain: ETGVTQSPTHLIKTRGQQVTLRCSSQSGHNTVSWYQQALGQGPQFIFQYYREEENGRGNFPPRFSGLQFPNYSSELNVNALELDDSALYLCASSWGRGGTGELFFGEGSRLTVL.

The chain uses TRBV29-1 and TRBJ2-7; the match to TRBD1 covers 7 bases. Trimming removed 0 bases from V and 1 base from J; junction bases left unmatched: 9. CDR3 length: 16 residues. CDR1 is SQVTM, CDR2 ANQGSEA, per germline. CDR3 nucleotide sequence: TGCAGCGTTGAAGATTTCCGCCAGGGGGAATCCTACGAGCAGTACTTC. It is translated as CSVEDFRQGESYEQYF.

This chain links TRBV19 with TRBJ1-2, with a possible D match to TRBD1 (6 bases). Per germline, CDR1 LNHDA and CDR2 SQIVND (reference sequence). CDR3 length equals 12 residues. Trimming pared 10 bases from V and 3 bases from J, leaving 12 bases between. CDR3: CATGTLDYGYTF. In DNA form, the CDR3 reads TGTGCCACCGGGACACTGGACTATGGCTACACCTTC. Filled out from reference TRBV19 and TRBJ1-2, the complete variable domain reads DGGITQSPKYLFRKEGQNVTLSCEQNLNHDAMYWYRQDPGQGLRLIYYSQIVNDFQKGDIAEGYSVSREKKESFPLTVTSAQKNPTAFYLCATGTLDYGYTFGSGTRLTVV.

The CDR3 sequence is CAWSVQWTGGDEQYF. DNA of the CDR3: TGTGCCTGGAGTGTACAGTGGACAGGGGGCGACGAGCAGTACTTC. The V call is TRBV30, the J call TRBJ2-7; TRBD1 matches 11 bases. The CDR3 length is 15 residues. Germline V CDR1 and CDR2: GTSNPN, SVGIG (reference sequence). V trimming: 0 bases; J trimming: 5 bases; junction bases outside the gene matches: 6.